The source of this T cell receptor beta chain is a study of T cells and copy number aberrations in small-cell lung cancer. Data came from immunoSEQ multiplex PCR; TCRdb stores just in-frame clones and leaves some out. Of about 730 clones in the sample, about 88% were seen once. The CDR3 runs to 18 residues. Looked up from germline, CDR1 is LNHNV and CDR2 is YYDKDF (reference sequence). V shed 0 bases, J shed 2 bases, and the junction held 11 bases outside the gene matches. The chain uses TRBV15 and TRBJ2-3; 7 bases match TRBD1. This receptor was taken from a man in his sixties with small cell lung cancer. Sequences were obtained from tumor tissue. The CDR3 DNA reads as TGTGCCACCAGCAGAGATTCAACGACAGGGCGATCCACAGATACGCAGTATTTT. Encoded protein: CATSRDSTTGRSTDTQYF.